The clone carrying this TCR beta chain has only a few counts. Antigen: not known. Study observations and caveats: The TCR gene usage of tumor memory CD4+ T cells clustered together with blood and lymph node memory CD4+ cells and with lymph node naive CD4+ cells. Whole repertoires were not studied in the larger cohort, only one V-J beta rearrangement.

Full-length variable regions came from constant-region reverse primers plus semi-nested Nested Universal Primer A PCR. TCRdb called the 5' RACE reads again in MiXCR, with one record for every CDR3 protein. The sample gives 62,000 or so distinct CDR3 sequences, approximately 22% of which show up once; 2.5% to 3% is in the top ten. The germline V gene encodes CDR1 MDHEN and CDR2 SYDVKM. V dropped 6 bases and J dropped 4; count of bases not matched to a gene: 11. The CDR3 is 17 residues long. V usage is TRBV28 and J usage is TRBJ2-3; 12 bases agree with TRBD1. Sequencing was carried out using memory CD4+ T cells sorted from a lymph node. Subset defined: memory CD4+ T cells, CD4+CD45RO+CD25-. The receptor's source is a female donor with breast cancer. The CDR3 protein is CASSQVGDRGRADTQYF. In DNA, the CDR3 is TGTGCCAGCAGCCAAGTTGGGGACAGGGGGCGGGCAGATACGCAGTATTTT.